This T cell receptor (beta chain) stems from a study of shared clonotypes between healthy human individuals. Overall study: CD4 naive cells filled three plates per donor, CD4 memory three, CD8 naive two and CD8 memory one.

Germline values: CDR1 KGHSH, CDR2 LQKENI. The V and J ends lost 1 base and 7 bases respectively, with 10 bases between them. The CDR3 has 14 amino acids. Source study methods: Junction-only sequences produced by ImmunoSEQ had no quality scores, so filtering differed. Method: immunoSEQ multiplex PCR; TCRdb's copy keeps in-frame clones and lacks some. That table gives V, J and clone size, and the DNA gave D and trimming. The profile shows over a million clones, 98% of them singletons. A CD45RA+ naive subset and a CD45RA-negative memory subset were split from CD4+ cells. This receptor was taken from a man aged 30 to 45 in good health. The V gene is TRBV18, the J gene TRBJ1-4, with D maybe TRBD1 (5 bases). What was sequenced was naive CD4+ T cells sorted from blood. Subset: CD45RA+ positively selected. As DNA, the CDR3 is TGTGCCAGCTCACCACTCGGGGCGGGTGAAAAACTGTTTTTT. It yields the protein CASSPLGAGEKLFF.